A single TCR beta chain is shown here with its context. This sample is part of a study of blood T cell repertoires in COVID-19. Study overall: Samples of COVID-19 (acute and convalescent) were obtained from the United States, Italy and Spain.

The CDR3 spans 14 residues. V lost 5 bases and J 4 bases, leaving 15 bases between the germline ends. Germline CDR1 reads SGHRS; CDR2 reads YFSETQ. Data came from immunoSEQ multiplex PCR; TCRdb stores just in-frame clones and leaves some out. The sample shows fewer than 400,000 clones, more than 85% of them seen only once. The chain has TRBV5-1 and TRBJ1-2; D is possibly TRBD1 (6 bases). The source of this sequence is a human donor in a cohort sampled during active COVID-19. The sample comprised peripheral blood. The CDR3 bases are TGCGCCAGCAGTCCCGGGGGGGCAGGCTATGGCTACACCTTC. Its protein product is CASSPGGAGYGYTF.